This TCR beta chain was sequenced for a study of shared clonotypes between healthy human individuals. Overall study: Per donor, CD8 memory used one plate, CD8 naive used two, CD4 memory used three and CD4 naive used three.

Profiled with immunoSEQ multiplex PCR; TCRdb holds only in-frame clones, not every one. The repertoire holds approximately 340,000 clones, with around 72% as singletons. HIV-negative, healthy adults without recent acute infections or vaccinations were the donors. The germline gives CDR1 SGHNT, CDR2 YYREEE (reference sequence). The CDR3 runs to 15 residues. After removal of 2 bases from V and 5 bases from J, the junction contained 8 bases not matched to a gene. This sequence originates from a man aged 30-40 years in good health. The sample was memory CD4+ T cells sorted from blood. Subset: CD45RA-negative fraction. This chain joins TRBV5-4 and TRBJ2-5; 8 nucleotides agree with TRBD2. CDR3 loop: CASSFGTSNGETQYF. The DNA for the CDR3 is TGTGCCAGCAGCTTCGGGACTAGTAATGGGGAGACCCAGTACTTC.